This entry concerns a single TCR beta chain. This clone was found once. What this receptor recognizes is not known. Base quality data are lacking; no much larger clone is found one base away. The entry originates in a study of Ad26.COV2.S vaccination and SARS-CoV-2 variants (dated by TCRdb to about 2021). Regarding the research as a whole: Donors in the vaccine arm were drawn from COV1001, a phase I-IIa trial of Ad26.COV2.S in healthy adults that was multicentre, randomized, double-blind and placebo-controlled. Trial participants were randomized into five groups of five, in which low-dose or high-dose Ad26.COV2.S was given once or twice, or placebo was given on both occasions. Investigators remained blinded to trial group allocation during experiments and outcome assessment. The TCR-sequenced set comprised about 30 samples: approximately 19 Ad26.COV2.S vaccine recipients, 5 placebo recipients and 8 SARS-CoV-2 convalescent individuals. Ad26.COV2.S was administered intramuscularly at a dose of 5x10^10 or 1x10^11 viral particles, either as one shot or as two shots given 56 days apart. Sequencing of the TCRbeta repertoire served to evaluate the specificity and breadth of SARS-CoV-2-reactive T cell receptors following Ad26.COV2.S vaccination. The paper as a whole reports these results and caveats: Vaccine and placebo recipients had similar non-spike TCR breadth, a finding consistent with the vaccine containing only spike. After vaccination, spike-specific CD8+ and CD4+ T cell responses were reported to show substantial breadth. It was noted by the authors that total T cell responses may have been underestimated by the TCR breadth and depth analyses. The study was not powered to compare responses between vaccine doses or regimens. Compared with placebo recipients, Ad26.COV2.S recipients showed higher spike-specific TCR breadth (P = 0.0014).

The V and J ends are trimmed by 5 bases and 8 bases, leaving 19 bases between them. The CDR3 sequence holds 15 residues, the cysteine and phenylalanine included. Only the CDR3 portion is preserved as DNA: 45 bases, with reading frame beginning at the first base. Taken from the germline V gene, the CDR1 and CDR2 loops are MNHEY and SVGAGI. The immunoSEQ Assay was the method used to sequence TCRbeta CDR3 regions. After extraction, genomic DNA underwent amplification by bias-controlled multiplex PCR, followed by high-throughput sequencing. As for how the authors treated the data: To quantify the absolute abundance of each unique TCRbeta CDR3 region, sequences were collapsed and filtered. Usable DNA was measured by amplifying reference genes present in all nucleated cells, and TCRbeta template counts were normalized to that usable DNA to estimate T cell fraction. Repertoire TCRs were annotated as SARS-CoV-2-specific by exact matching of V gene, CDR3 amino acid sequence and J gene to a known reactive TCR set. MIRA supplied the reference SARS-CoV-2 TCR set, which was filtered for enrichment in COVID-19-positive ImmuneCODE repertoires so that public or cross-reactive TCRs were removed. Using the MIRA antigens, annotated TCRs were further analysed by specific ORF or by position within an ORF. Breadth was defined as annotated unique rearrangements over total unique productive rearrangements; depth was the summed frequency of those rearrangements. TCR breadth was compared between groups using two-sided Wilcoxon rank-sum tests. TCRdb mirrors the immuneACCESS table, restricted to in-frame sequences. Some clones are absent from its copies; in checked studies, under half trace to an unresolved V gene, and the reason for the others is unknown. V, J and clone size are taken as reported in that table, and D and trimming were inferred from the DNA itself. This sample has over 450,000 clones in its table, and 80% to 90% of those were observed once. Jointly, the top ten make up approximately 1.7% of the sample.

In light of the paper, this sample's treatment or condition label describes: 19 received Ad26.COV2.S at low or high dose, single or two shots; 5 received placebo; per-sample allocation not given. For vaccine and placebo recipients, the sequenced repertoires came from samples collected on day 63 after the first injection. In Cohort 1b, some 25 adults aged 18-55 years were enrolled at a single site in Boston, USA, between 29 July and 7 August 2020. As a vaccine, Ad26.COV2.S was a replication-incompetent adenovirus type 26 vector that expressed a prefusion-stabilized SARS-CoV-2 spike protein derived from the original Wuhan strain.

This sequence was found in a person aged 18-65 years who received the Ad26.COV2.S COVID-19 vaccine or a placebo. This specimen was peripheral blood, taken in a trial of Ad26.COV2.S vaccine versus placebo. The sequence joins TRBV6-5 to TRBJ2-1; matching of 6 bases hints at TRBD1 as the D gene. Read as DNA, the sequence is TGTGCCAGCAGTCCAGGGGTCTGGGGTCGGGATGAGCAGTTCTTC. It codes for CASSPGVWGRDEQFF.